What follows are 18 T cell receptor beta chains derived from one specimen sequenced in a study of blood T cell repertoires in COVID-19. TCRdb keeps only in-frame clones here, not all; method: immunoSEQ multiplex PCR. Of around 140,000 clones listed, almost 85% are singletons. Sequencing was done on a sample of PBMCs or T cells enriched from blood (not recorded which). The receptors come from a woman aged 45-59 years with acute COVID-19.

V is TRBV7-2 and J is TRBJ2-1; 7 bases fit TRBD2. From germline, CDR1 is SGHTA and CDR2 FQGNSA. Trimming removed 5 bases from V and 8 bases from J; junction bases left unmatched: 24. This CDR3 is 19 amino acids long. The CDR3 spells CASSPQAGSSGTPRHEQFF. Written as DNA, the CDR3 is TGTGCCAGCAGCCCGCAGGCGGGGTCTAGCGGAACCCCTCGCCATGAGCAGTTCTTC.

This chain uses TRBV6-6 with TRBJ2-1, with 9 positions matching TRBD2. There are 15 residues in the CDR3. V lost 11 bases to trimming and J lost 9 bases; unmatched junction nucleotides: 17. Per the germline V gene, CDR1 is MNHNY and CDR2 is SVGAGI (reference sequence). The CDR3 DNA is TGTGCCGCCGACCCCGGCGGGAGGGGAGGGATTGAGCAGTTCTTC. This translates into CAADPGGRGGIEQFF.

The chain's CDR3 is CASSLFDRGRLGGELFF. DNA for the CDR3: TGTGCCAGCAGCTTGTTTGACAGGGGGCGATTGGGCGGGGAGCTGTTTTTT. The rearrangement links TRBV5-4 to TRBJ2-2; 10 nucleotides match TRBD1. The germline CDR1 and CDR2 sequences are SGHNT and YYREEE (reference sequence). This CDR3 has 17 amino acids. V was clipped by 1 base and J by 7 bases; unmatched bases: 10.

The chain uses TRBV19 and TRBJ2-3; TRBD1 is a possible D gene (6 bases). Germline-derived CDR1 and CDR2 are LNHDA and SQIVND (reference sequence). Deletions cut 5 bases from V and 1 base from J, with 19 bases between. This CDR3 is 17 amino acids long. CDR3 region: CASSEDMTGEGTDTQYF. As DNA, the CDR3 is TGTGCCAGTAGTGAGGACATGACAGGTGAGGGCACAGATACGCAGTATTTT.

CDR3 in amino acids: CASSFSRDRGNTEAFF. The CDR3 DNA follows: TGTGCCAGCAGCTTTTCGCGGGACAGGGGTAACACTGAAGCTTTCTTT. The chain couples TRBV7-8 to TRBJ1-1; 10 nucleotides line up with TRBD1. CDR1 SGHVS and CDR2 FQNEAQ come from the germline V gene. The CDR3 has 16 residues. V lost 3 bases, J lost 2 bases, and 6 bases stayed unmatched. Together with reference TRBV7-8 and TRBJ1-1, the CDR3 gives the full variable domain: GAGVSQSPRYKVAKRGQDVALRCDPISGHVSLFWYQQALGQGPEFLTYFQNEAQLDKSGLPSDRFFAERPEGSVSTLKIQRTQQEDSAVYLCASSFSRDRGNTEAFFGQGTRLTVV.

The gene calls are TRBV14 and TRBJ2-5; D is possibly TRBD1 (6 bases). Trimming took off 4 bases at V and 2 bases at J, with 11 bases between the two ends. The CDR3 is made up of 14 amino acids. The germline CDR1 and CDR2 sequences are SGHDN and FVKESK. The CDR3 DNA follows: TGTGCCAGCAGCCGCAATAGGGGGCAAGAGACCCAGTACTTC. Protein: CASSRNRGQETQYF.

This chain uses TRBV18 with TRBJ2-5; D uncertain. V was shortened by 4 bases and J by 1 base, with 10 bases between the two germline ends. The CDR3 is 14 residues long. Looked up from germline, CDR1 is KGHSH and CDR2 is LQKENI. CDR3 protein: CASSRAPSQETQYF. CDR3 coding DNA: TGTGCCAGCTCACGGGCCCCATCCCAAGAGACCCAGTACTTC.

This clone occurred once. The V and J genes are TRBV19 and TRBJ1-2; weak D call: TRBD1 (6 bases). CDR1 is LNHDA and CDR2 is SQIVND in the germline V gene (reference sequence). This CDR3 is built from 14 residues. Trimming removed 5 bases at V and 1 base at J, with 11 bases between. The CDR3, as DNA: TGTGCCAGTAGTCGGGCAGGGGATAACTATGGCTACACCTTC. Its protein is CASSRAGDNYGYTF.

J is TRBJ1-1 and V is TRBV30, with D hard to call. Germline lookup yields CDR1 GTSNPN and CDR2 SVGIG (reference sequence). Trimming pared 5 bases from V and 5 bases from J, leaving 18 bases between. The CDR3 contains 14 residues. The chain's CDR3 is CAWDMGGPVTEAFF. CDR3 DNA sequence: TGTGCCTGGGACATGGGAGGGCCCGTTACTGAAGCTTTCTTT.

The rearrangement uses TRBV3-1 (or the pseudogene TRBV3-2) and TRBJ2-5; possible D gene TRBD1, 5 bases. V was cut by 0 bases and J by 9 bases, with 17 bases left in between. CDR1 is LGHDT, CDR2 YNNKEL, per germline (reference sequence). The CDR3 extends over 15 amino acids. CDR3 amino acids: CASSQEGVSKRPQYF. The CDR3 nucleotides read TGTGCCAGCAGCCAAGAAGGGGTATCCAAGAGACCCCAGTACTTC.

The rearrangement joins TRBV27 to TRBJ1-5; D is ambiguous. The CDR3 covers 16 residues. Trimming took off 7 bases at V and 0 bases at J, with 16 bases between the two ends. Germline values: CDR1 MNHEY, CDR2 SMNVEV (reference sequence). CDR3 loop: CASKKLDGDSNQPQHF. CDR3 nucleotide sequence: TGTGCCAGCAAGAAGTTAGACGGAGATAGCAATCAGCCCCAGCATTTT.

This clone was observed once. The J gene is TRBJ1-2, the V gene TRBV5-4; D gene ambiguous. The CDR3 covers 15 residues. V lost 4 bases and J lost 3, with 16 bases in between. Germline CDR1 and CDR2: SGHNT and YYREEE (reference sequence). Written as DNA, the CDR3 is TGTGCCAGCAGCCCCCCTCCCGCTCTAGACTATGGCTACACCTTC. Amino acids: CASSPPPALDYGYTF.

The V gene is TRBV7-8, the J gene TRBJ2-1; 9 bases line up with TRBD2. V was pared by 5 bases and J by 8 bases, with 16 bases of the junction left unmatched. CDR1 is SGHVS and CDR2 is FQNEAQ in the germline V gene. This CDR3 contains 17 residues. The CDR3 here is CASSPSRGRGRADEQFF. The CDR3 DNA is TGTGCCAGCAGCCCCTCCCGGGGGCGCGGGAGGGCCGATGAGCAGTTCTTC.

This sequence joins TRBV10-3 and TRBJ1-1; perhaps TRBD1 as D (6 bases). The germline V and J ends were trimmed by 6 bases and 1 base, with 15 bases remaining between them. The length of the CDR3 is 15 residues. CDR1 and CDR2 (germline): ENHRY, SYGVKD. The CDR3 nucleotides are TGTGCCATCAGGATTTCCACAGGGTCGAACACTGAAGCTTTCTTT. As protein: CAIRISTGSNTEAFF.

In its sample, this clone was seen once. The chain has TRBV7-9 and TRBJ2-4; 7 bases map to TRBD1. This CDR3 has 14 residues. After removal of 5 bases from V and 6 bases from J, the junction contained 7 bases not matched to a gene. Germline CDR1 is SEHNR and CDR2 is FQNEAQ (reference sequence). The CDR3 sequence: CASSRDRVPNIQYF. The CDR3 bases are TGTGCCAGCAGCCGTGACAGGGTCCCAAACATTCAGTACTTC.

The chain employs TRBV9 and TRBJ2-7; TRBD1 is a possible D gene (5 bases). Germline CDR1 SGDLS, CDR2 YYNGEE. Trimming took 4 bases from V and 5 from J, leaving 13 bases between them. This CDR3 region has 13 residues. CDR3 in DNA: TGTGCCAGCAGCACCCTAGGGGAAGACGAGCAGTACTTC. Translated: CASSTLGEDEQYF. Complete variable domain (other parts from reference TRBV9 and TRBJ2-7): DSGVTQTPKHLITATGQRVTLRCSPRSGDLSVYWYQQSLDQGLQFLIQYYNGEERAKGNILERFSAQQFPDLHSELNLSSLELGDSALYFCASSTLGEDEQYFGPGTRLTVT.

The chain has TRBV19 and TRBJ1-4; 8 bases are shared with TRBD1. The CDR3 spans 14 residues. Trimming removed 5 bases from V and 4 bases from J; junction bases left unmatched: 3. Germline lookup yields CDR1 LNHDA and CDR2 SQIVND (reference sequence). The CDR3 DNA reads TGTGCCAGTAGTGTGACAGGGGTTAATGAAAAACTGTTTTTT. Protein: CASSVTGVNEKLFF.

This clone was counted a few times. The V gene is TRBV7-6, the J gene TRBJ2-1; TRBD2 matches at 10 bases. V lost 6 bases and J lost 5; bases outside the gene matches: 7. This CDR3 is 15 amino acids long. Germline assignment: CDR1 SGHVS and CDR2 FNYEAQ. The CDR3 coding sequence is TGTGCCAGCAGGGAAGGGACTAGCGCCAACAATGAGCAGTTCTTC. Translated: CASREGTSANNEQFF.